Detailed here is one TCR beta chain. This clone was observed a handful of times. This clone's antigen is unknown. Qualities for individual bases were not recorded, and no much larger clone is one base off. The donors were healthy, HIV-negative adults with no recently reported acute infections or vaccinations. Only Caucasian adults living in Nashville, Tennessee, USA were represented among the donors. For unsorted samples, some 100 million PBMCs were counted, and genomic DNA was extracted using the QIAamp DNA Blood Mini kit. Blood was obtained by leukapheresis, after which PBMCs were separated by Ficoll-Histopaque density gradient centrifugation and cryopreserved in liquid nitrogen vapor phase. Trimming removed 7 bases from V and 3 bases from J, leaving 12 bases between the germline ends. CDR1 MNHNS and CDR2 SASEGT were looked up in the germline V gene. Its CDR3 holds 14 amino acids, cysteine through phenylalanine. The kept DNA is CDR3 alone, 42 bases in frame from the first base.

Using the deep immunoSEQ assay, TCR CDR3 regions were amplified from genomic DNA by multiplex PCR. For each cell subset, the extracted genomic DNA was distributed evenly across all wells of several immunoSEQ 96-well plates, and each plate served as one replicate. For unsorted PBMC, about 0.3 ug genomic DNA, equal to about 29,000 T cell genomes, was loaded into each replicate PCR. Unsorted PBMC genomic DNA was sequenced across ten immunoSEQ deep assay plates. Purified libraries were measured with a Qubit 3.0 fluorometer, size-checked on a Bioanalyzer 2100, and measured again with the KAPA Library Quantification kit. Each immunoSEQ 96-well plate was sequenced on its own single-read 150-cycle Illumina NextSeq 550 flow cell. Turning to the authors' computational methods: Because the immunoSEQ output held only junctional sequences and lacked quality scores, the filtering could not match the filtering applied to full-length reads. Sequences were annotated with PyIR, a Python wrapper for IgBLAST v1.9, and V/J genes and CDR3 were assigned using IMGT germline references. Reads were removed for weak V/J assignments (E-value above 1e-6), missing CDR3, stop codons, out-of-frame junctions, or ambiguous translated residues. A V3J clonotype was defined by an identical inferred V gene, J gene, and CDR3 amino acid sequence. To compute the percentage overlap between repertoires, the number of shared unique clonotypes was divided by the size of the smaller repertoire. Richness of each repertoire was evaluated using RTK rarefaction, the Chao1 estimator, and Recon v2.1 estimates of unobserved clonotypes. The table was pulled from immuneACCESS by TCRdb, which kept in-frame rearrangements only. Such tables lose some clones; where checked, under half of the loss comes from unresolved V genes, and the rest has no known cause. The V and J calls and the clone size are those of that table, but D and trimming were determined from the DNA. The sample table records about 460,000 clones; around 77% of these occur just once. 12% of the sample rests with the top ten.

The data derive from a study of shared clonotypes between healthy human individuals (dated by TCRdb to the early 2020s). In terms of the full investigation: The cohort included three men and a couple of women between 18 and 49 years of age. To estimate repertoire size and how much clonotypes are shared between individuals, the study performed deep sequencing of blood TCR repertoires from roughly five healthy adults. Libraries were prepared and TCR repertoires were sequenced by different laboratories using diverse techniques, in order to increase sequencing depth and limit assay-specific biases. Per donor, leukapheresis produced somewhere between about 0.8 and 9 billion PBMCs.

General findings and caveats noted by the study authors: Because the study included a small number of donors, the genetic and exposure-history diversity represented was limited. Based on pairwise subsampling, the degree of clonotype sharing among donors was expected to be affected by sequencing depth. Sampling was restricted to blood, and TCR repertoires in tissue are likely to differ from TCR repertoires in blood.

Sample: PBMCs. The TCR originated in a woman aged 40 to 50 in good health. Some clones in this sample may be carry-over from other donors' samples. The chain was built from TRBV6-1 and TRBJ2-2; 6 matching bases give a weak D call of TRBD1. Here the CDR3 is given as CASNRVSDTGELFF. Read as DNA, the sequence is TGTGCCAGCAACAGGGTTTCGGACACCGGGGAGCTGTTTTTT.